This TCR beta chain derives from a study of T cell clones after liver transplantation. Across the study: Immunosuppression withdrawal was tried within 2 years after liver transplantation in this trial. Post-transplant blood was tracked for graft-donor-reactive T cell clones identified in a pre-transplant mixed lymphocyte reaction.

Sequencing used immunoSEQ multiplex PCR; TCRdb keeps in-frame clones, though not all of them. The sample includes tens of thousands of clones, 80% to 95% of them seen just once. V was clipped by 7 bases and J by 5 bases, with 5 bases between them. Germline loops: CDR1 MDHEN, CDR2 SYDVKM. The CDR3 extends over 11 amino acids. The specimen comprised CD4+ T cells from blood, sampled about 25 months after liver transplant. The sequence came from a human patient who received a liver transplant. A subset of T cells may come from the graft donor. The V call is TRBV28, the J call TRBJ2-2; no firm D call. The chain's CDR3 is CASTKTGELFF. The DNA for the CDR3 is TGTGCCAGCACCAAGACCGGGGAGCTGTTTTTT. Together with reference TRBV28 and TRBJ2-2, the CDR3 gives the full variable domain: DVKVTQSSRYLVKRTGEKVFLECVQDMDHENMFWYRQDPGLGLRLIYFSYDVKMKEKGDIPEGYSVSREKKERFSLILESASTNQTSMYLCASTKTGELFFGEGSRLTVL.